This T cell receptor (beta chain) was sequenced in a study of cytomegalovirus exposure and HLA in healthy donors. Study details: Approximately 77 million unique TCRs from HLA-typed donors were held in an early release of data. Of all 400 or so donors who were genotyped, roughly 81% belonged to the Caucasian-associated ancestry cluster.

The CDR3 contains 16 residues. In germline, CDR1 is MNHNY, CDR2 SVGAGI (reference sequence). Notes on the study in general: In a later analysis, HLA-C alleles had the fewest associated TCRs, DRB1 alleles the most. In a later analysis, compared with equally common non-associated chains, HLA-associated beta chains were more expanded.

Comments on this clone: Its antigen is unidentified.

With 60 Vbeta and 13 Jbeta primers, the PCR was carried out. TCRdb's copy holds only in-frame clones and misses some; the assay was immunoSEQ multiplex PCR. The repertoire consists of approximately 140,000 clones, with about 74% occurring once and the leading ten covering roughly 1%. This receptor was taken from a woman in her fifties or sixties in good health and CMV-seronegative. Sequencing was performed on PBMCs. The rearrangement joins TRBV6-6 to TRBJ2-5, with 9 bases lining up with TRBD1. The DNA end is more similar to TRBJ2-7, so the J call may be wrong. The CDR3 is CASSTSGQGSSYEQYF. The DNA for the CDR3 is TGTGCCAGCAGCACCTCCGGACAGGGGAGTTCCTACGAGCAGTACTTC.